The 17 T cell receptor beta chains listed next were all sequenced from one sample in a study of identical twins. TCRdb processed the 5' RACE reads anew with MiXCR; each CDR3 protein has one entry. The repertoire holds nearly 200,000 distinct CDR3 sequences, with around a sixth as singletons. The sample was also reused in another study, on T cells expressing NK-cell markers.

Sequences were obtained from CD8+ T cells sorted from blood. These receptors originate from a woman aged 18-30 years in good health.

CDR3 region: CASSFASPADTQYF. DNA of the CDR3: TGTGCCAGCAGCTTCGCCAGTCCCGCAGATACGCAGTATTTT. This chain uses TRBV5-8 with TRBJ2-3; unclear D gene. With 2 bases removed from V and 4 bases from J, the gap between germline ends came to 11 bases. This CDR3 has 14 residues. In germline, CDR1 is SGHTS, CDR2 YDEGEE. Full variable domain (missing parts from reference TRBV5-8 and TRBJ2-3): EAGVTQSPTHLIKTRGQQATLRCSPISGHTSVYWYQQALGLGLQFLLWYDEGEERNRGNFPPRFSGRQFPNYSSELNVNALELEDSALYLCASSFASPADTQYFGPGTRLTVL.

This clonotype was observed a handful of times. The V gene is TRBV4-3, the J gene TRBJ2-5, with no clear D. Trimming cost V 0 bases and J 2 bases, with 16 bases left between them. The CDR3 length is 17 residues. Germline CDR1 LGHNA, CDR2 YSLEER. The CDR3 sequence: CASSQETTLSPQETQYF. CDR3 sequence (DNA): TGCGCCAGCAGCCAAGAGACGACGCTTAGCCCACAAGAGACCCAGTACTTC.

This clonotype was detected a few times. The CDR3 here is CASRDRGRGITGELFF. The CDR3 DNA is TGTGCCAGCAGGGATAGAGGGCGGGGAATCACCGGGGAGCTGTTTTTT. The chain carries TRBV7-2 and TRBJ2-2, with D perhaps TRBD2 (6 bases). CDR1 is SGHTA and CDR2 is FQGNSA in the germline V gene. Trimming pared 6 bases from V and 4 bases from J, leaving 18 bases between. The CDR3 consists of 16 residues.

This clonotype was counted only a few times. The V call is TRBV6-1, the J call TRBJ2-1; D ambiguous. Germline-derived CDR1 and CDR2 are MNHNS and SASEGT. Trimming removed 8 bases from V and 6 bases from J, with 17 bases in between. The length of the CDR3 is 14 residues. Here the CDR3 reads CASFPITAPNEQFF. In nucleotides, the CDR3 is TGTGCCAGCTTCCCGATCACGGCCCCCAATGAGCAGTTCTTC.

CDR3 protein: CASSLERALQSYF. CDR3 bases: TGTGCCAGCAGCTTAGAACGAGCGCTCCAGTCGTACTTC. The chain combines TRBV11-2 with TRBJ2-7; D is unresolved. Trimming pared 0 bases from V and 12 bases from J, leaving 15 bases between. Per germline, CDR1 SGHAT and CDR2 FQNNGV. This CDR3 has 13 amino acids.

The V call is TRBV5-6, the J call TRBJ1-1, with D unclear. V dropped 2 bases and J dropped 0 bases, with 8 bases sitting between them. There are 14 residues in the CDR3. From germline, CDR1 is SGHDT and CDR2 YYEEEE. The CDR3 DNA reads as TGTGCCAGCAGCTTCGCACTGATGAACACTGAAGCTTTCTTT. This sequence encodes CASSFALMNTEAFF.

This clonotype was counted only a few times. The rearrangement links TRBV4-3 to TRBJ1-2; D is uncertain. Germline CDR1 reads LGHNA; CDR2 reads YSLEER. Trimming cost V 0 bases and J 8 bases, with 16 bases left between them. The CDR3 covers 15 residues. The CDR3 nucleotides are TGCGCCAGCAGCCAAGATGACGGCTCACCGGGAGGCTACACCTTC. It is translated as CASSQDDGSPGGYTF.

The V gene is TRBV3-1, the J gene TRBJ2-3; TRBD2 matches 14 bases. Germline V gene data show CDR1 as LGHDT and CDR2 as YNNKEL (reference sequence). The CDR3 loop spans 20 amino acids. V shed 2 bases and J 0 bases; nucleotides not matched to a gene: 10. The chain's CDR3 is CASSQRWGTSGGTSTDTQYF. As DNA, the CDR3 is TGTGCCAGCAGCCAACGGTGGGGGACTAGCGGGGGAACTAGCACAGATACGCAGTATTTT.

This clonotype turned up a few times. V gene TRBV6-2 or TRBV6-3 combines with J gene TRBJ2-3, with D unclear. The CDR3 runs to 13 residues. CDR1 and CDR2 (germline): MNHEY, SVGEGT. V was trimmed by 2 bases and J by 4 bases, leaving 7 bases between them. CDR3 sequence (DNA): TGTGCCAGCAGTTACGGCGTGGCAGATACGCAGTATTTT. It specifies CASSYGVADTQYF.

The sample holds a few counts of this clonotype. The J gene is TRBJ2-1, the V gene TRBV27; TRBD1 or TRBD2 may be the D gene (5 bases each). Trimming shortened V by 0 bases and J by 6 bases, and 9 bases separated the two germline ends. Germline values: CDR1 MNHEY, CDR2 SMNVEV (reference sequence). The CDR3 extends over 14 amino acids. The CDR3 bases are TGTGCCAGCAGTTTATCGCCGGGGACCAATGAGCAGTTCTTC. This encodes CASSLSPGTNEQFF.

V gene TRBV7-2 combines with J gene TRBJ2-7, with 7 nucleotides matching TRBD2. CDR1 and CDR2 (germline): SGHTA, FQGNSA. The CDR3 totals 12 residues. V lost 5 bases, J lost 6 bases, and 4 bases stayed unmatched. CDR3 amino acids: CASSETSSEQYF. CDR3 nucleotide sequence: TGTGCCAGCAGCGAGACTAGCTCCGAGCAGTACTTC.

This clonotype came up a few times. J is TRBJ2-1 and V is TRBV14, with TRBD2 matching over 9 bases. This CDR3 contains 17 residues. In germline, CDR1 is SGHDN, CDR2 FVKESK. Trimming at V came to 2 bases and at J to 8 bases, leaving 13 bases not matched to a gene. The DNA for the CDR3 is TGTGCCAGCAGCCAAAAATCGTTCCGACTAGCGGTCGATGAGCAGTTCTTC. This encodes CASSQKSFRLAVDEQFF.

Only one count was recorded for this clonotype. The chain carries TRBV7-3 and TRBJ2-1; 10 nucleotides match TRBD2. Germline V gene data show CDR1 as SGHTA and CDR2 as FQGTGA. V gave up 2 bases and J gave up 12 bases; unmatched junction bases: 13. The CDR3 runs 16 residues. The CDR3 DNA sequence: TGTGCCAGCAGCTTAGAGAGAGCGGGGGGGTTGAATTGGCAGTTCTTC. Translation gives CASSLERAGGLNWQFF.

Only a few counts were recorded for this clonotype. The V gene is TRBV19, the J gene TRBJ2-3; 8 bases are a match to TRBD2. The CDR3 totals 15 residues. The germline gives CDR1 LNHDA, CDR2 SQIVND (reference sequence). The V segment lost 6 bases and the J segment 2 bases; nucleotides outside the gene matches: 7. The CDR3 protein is CASSSVSGVTDTQYF. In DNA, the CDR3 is TGTGCCAGTAGCAGCGTTAGCGGGGTCACAGATACGCAGTATTTT.

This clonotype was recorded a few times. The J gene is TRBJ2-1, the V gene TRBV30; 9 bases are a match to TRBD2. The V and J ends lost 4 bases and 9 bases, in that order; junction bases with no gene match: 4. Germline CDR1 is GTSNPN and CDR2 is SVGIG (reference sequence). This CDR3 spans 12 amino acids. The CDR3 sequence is CAWNPSGTEQFF. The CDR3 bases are TGTGCCTGGAATCCTAGCGGGACTGAGCAGTTCTTC.

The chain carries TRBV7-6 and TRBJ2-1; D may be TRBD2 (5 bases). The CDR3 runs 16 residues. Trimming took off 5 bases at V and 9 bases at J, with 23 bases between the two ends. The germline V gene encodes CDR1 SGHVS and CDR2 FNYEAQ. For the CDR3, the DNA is TGTGCCAGCAGCCACGAGATCACGGGTCGCGAGGGTGAGCAGTTCTTC. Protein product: CASSHEITGREGEQFF. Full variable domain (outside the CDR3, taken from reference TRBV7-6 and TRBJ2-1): GAGVSQSPRYKVTKRGQDVALRCDPISGHVSLYWYRQALGQGPEFLTYFNYEAQQDKSGLPNDRFSAERPEGSISTLTIQRTEQRDSAMYRCASSHEITGREGEQFFGPGTRLTVL.

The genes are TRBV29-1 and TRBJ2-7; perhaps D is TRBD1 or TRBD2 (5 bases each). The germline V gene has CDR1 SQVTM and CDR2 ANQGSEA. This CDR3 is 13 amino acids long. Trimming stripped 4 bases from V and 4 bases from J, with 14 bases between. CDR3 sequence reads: CSVVRGPRYEQYF. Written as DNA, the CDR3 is TGCAGCGTTGTCCGGGGCCCTAGGTACGAGCAGTACTTC.